The source of this T cell receptor (beta chain) is a study of blood T cell repertoires in COVID-19. Background on the study: Whether acute or convalescent, the COVID-19 samples came from the United States, Italy and Spain.

All enrollees were about 18 to 95 years old and from some 24 US areas. Study processing details: Estimated nucleated cell counts came from reference gene primer amplification. The protocol was immunoSEQ multiplex PCR, while the TCRdb copy is restricted to in-frame clones and leaves out a portion. For V, J and clone size, that table is used; D and trimming come from the DNA. The sample has over 130,000 clones; approximately 80% are singletons. The CDR3 sequence is 16 residues long. CDR1 and CDR2 from the germline V gene are SEHNR and FQNEAQ (reference sequence). The V end was cut by 5 bases, the J end by 5 bases, with 21 bases between. This clone has a handful of counts.

The specimen was PBMCs or T cells enriched from blood (not recorded which). The chain is built from TRBV7-9 and TRBJ1-2; D remains ambiguous. The TCR comes from a man aged 50 to 59 in a cohort exposed to, infected with or recovered from COVID-19 (not recorded which). DNA for the CDR3: TGTGCCAGCAGCCCTTCGGACGGGATGCTAGGGTATGGCTACACCTTC. Translation gives CASSPSDGMLGYGYTF.